There are a few counts of the clone carrying this T cell receptor beta chain. Antigen unknown. This specimen belongs to a study of T cells in Graves' hyperthyroidism and ophthalmopathy. General study points: Also found in blood were most expanded thyroid clonotypes above 0.001.

Deletions cut 5 bases from V and 5 bases from J, with 25 bases between. The CDR3 spans 18 residues. The germline CDR1 and CDR2 sequences are SNHLY and FYNNEI. Regions amplified from RNA transcripts were the TCR beta CDR3 regions. HTBI primers were employed in a first-round RT-PCR of the TCR CDR3. TCRdb recomputed calls from the multiplex PCR reads with MiXCR, one row per CDR3 protein. The repertoire holds under 800,000 distinct CDR3 sequences, with approximately 14% as singletons. The specimen was blood. V is TRBV2 and J is TRBJ2-1; perhaps D is TRBD1 or TRBD2 (6 bases each). The clonotype originates from a woman between 18 and 29 years old with Graves' hyperthyroidism. CDR3 amino acids: CASSFLAEGWGTNNEQFF. The CDR3 DNA follows: TGTGCCAGCAGTTTTCTCGCGGAGGGGTGGGGGACAAACAATGAGCAGTTCTTC.